This T cell receptor beta chain is drawn from a study of CD8+ T cells in alopecia areata. Overall study: Each of the treated patients was given oral tofacitinib, 5 to 10 mg twice daily, for moderate-to-severe alopecia areata.

Findings and limits, study-wide: Scalp clonality dropped significantly under tofacitinib, as did expanded CD8+ top-100 clones.

Documented treatment: oral pan-JAK inhibitor, 5-10 mg twice daily. RNA extraction and reverse transcription yielded cDNA as sequencing template. Only in-frame clones appear in the TCRdb table, and some are missing; sequencing was by immunoSEQ multiplex PCR. The sample holds under 250,000 clones, approximately 70% seen once. This clone was observed a few times. Its specificity is not known. Per germline, CDR1 KGHSH and CDR2 LQKENI. The CDR3 runs to 15 residues. Deletions cut 3 bases from V and 0 bases from J, with 9 bases between. The genes are TRBV18 and TRBJ2-1; D uncertain. This clonotype originated in a human donor with alopecia areata. The source was CD4+ T cells sorted from blood, collected at approximately week 42, from a patient treated with tofacitinib. The CDR3 region has the DNA TGTGCCAGCTCACCCGCTCTAGGCTCCTACAATGAGCAGTTCTTC. This encodes CASSPALGSYNEQFF. The full variable domain, rest sourced from reference TRBV18 and TRBJ2-1, is NAGVMQNPRHLVRRRGQEARLRCSPMKGHSHVYWYRQLPEEGLKFMVYLQKENIIDESGMPKERFSAEFPKEGPSILRIQQVVRGDSAAYFCASSPALGSYNEQFFGPGTRLTVL.